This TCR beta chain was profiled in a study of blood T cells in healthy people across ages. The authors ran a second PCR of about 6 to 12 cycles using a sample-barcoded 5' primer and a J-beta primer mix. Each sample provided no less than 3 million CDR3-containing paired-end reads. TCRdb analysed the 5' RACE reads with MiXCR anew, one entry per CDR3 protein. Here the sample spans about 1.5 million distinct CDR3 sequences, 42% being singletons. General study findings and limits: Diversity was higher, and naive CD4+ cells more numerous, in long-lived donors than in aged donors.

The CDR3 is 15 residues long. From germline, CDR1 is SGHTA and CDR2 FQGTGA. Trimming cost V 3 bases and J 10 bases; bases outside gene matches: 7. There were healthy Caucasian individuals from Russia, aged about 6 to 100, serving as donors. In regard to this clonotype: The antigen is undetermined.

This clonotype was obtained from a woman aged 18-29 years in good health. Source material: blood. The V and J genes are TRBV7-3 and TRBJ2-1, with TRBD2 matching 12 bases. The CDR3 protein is CASSFRLAGVQEQFF. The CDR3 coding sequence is TGTGCCAGCAGCTTCAGACTAGCGGGAGTGCAGGAGCAGTTCTTC.